This TCR beta chain was sequenced during a study of blood T cell repertoires in COVID-19. About the research overall: The United States, Italy and Spain provided the acute and convalescent COVID-19 samples. The cDNA or gDNA used as material had been derived from T cells, B-cell-depleted T cells, or PBMCs.

Trimming cost V 3 bases and J 0 bases, with 9 bases left between them. The germline gives CDR1 SGHTA, CDR2 FQGNSA. The length of the CDR3 is 15 residues. Clones were read by immunoSEQ multiplex PCR, and TCRdb kept only the in-frame ones, dropping some. Found here are 300,000 to 400,000 clones, more than 75% of them singletons; the top ten hold more than 0.85%. The clonotype was recovered from a woman aged 30 to 39 with acute COVID-19. Sequences were obtained from PBMCs or T cells enriched from blood (not recorded which). The gene calls are TRBV7-2 and TRBJ2-1; perhaps TRBD2 as D (6 bases). This CDR3 reads CASSFQGGSYNEQFF. In DNA, the CDR3 is TGTGCCAGCAGCTTTCAGGGAGGCTCCTACAATGAGCAGTTCTTC.